The 25 T cell receptor beta chains below were found in one sample sequenced in a study of PD-L1 blockade in urothelial cancer. Clones were read by immunoSEQ multiplex PCR, and TCRdb kept only the in-frame ones, dropping some. The sample lists about 71,000 clones; around 90% were seen once. The specimen comprised PBMCs, sampled around atezolizumab (anti-PD-L1) treatment. These TCRs come from a man aged 55-75 years with urothelial cancer.

The rearrangement links TRBV5-1 to TRBJ1-3; D gene unclear. CDR3 length equals 15 residues. V dropped 0 bases and J dropped 0 bases, with 7 bases sitting between them. The germline gives CDR1 SGHRS, CDR2 YFSETQ. The CDR3 sequence: CASSLDPSSGNTIYF. DNA of the CDR3: TGCGCCAGCAGCTTGGACCCCAGCTCTGGAAACACCATATATTTT.

The chain combines TRBV29-1 with TRBJ1-2; a weak D match, TRBD1 (6 bases). Trimming shortened V by 5 bases and J by 2 bases, and 9 bases separated the two germline ends. The CDR3 spans 12 residues. Looked up from germline, CDR1 is SQVTM and CDR2 is ANQGSEA. The CDR3 sequence: CSVWDKNYGYTF. The CDR3 DNA reads TGCAGCGTTTGGGACAAAAACTATGGCTACACCTTC.

The chain links TRBV5-4 to TRBJ2-5; 9 bases are shared with TRBD1. The germline CDR1 and CDR2 sequences are SGHNT and YYREEE (reference sequence). V shed 4 bases, J shed 1 base, and the junction held 2 bases outside the gene matches. The CDR3 sequence is 14 residues long. CDR3: CASSQTGGQETQYF. The CDR3 region has the DNA TGTGCCAGCAGCCAGACAGGGGGCCAAGAGACCCAGTACTTC.

This chain connects TRBV6-6 to TRBJ2-2, with 12 bases identical to TRBD1. Looked up from germline, CDR1 is MNHNY and CDR2 is SVGAGI (reference sequence). With V trimmed by 6 bases and J by 7 bases, 6 bases remained unmatched. CDR3 size: 15 residues. The DNA for the CDR3 is TGTGCCAGCAGACCGGGACAGGGGGCCGTCGGGGAGCTGTTTTTT. As protein: CASRPGQGAVGELFF.

The chain links TRBV30 to TRBJ2-7; 7 bases align to TRBD1. Germline trimming cut 4 bases from V and 0 bases from J; bases unmatched to any gene: 3. Germline loops: CDR1 GTSNPN, CDR2 SVGIG (reference sequence). The CDR3 consists of 13 residues. The CDR3 nucleotides are TGTGCCTGGACGGGACAGAACTCCTACGAGCAGTACTTC. Amino acids: CAWTGQNSYEQYF.

The V call is TRBV28, the J call TRBJ2-2; 10 positions agree with TRBD2. V lost 6 bases, J lost 6 bases, and 13 bases stayed unmatched. Germline CDR1 MDHEN, CDR2 SYDVKM. The CDR3 has 17 residues. The CDR3 nucleotides read TGTGCCAGCAGGGAGTCTAGTCTAGCGGGAGTCGCCGGGGAGCTGTTTTTT. It yields the protein CASRESSLAGVAGELFF.

V usage is TRBV18 and J usage is TRBJ2-7; D is perhaps TRBD1 (6 bases). Per germline, CDR1 KGHSH and CDR2 LQKENI. V shed 0 bases and J shed 3 bases, with 9 bases lying between them. This CDR3 spans 14 amino acids. CDR3 DNA sequence: TGTGCCAGCTCACCACCCGGACAGTACTACGAGCAGTACTTC. It is translated as CASSPPGQYYEQYF.

The chain recombines TRBV9 with TRBJ2-7, with D maybe TRBD1 (6 bases). Trimming took 3 bases from V and 2 from J, leaving 9 bases between them. The CDR3 runs to 13 residues. Germline CDR1 and CDR2: SGDLS and YYNGEE. The CDR3: CASSAGTTYEQYF. Written as DNA, the CDR3 is TGTGCCAGCAGCGCCGGGACAACCTACGAGCAGTACTTC.

As for this clone: Other DNA sequences in this specimen translate into the identical CDR3. J is TRBJ1-6 and V is TRBV27; TRBD1 agrees at 7 bases. The ends lost 7 bases at V and 5 bases at J; junction bases unmatched: 11. This CDR3 has 16 amino acids. Germline lookup yields CDR1 MNHEY and CDR2 SMNVEV (reference sequence). CDR3: CASTAHGTENNSPLHF. CDR3 coding DNA: TGTGCCAGCACCGCCCACGGGACAGAGAATAATTCACCCCTCCACTTT.

The rearrangement joins TRBV13 to TRBJ2-3; D may be TRBD2 (6 bases). The CDR3 has 20 residues. CDR1 is PRHDT and CDR2 is FYEKMQ in the germline V gene (reference sequence). V was trimmed by 1 base and J by 0 bases, leaving 23 bases between them. The CDR3 bases are TGTGCCAGCAGCTTAGCTGTGGGGCTAGCGAGCGAATCTAGCACAGATACGCAGTATTTT. Translated: CASSLAVGLASESSTDTQYF. Combining the CDR3 with reference TRBV13 and TRBJ2-3 gives the whole variable domain AAGVIQSPRHLIKEKRETATLKCYPIPRHDTVYWYQQGPGQDPQFLISFYEKMQSDKGSIPDRFSAQQFSDYHSELNMSSLELGDSALYFCASSLAVGLASESSTDTQYFGPGTRLTVL.

This chain connects TRBV11-2 to TRBJ2-3, with TRBD1 identical over 10 bases. The germline CDR1 and CDR2 sequences are SGHAT and FQNNGV. V gave up 5 bases and J gave up 3 bases; unmatched junction bases: 5. The CDR3 runs to 15 residues. The CDR3 spells CASSLTGGATDTQYF. DNA of the CDR3: TGTGCCAGCAGCCTGACAGGGGGCGCGACAGATACGCAGTATTTT.

V usage is TRBV5-1 and J usage is TRBJ1-1; D unresolved. The V gene's germline CDR1 is SGHRS and CDR2 YFSETQ. The ends were cut back, 1 base at V and 1 base at J, with 8 bases in the middle. This CDR3 spans 14 amino acids. CDR3 residues: CASSLKGGNTEAFF. In DNA form, the CDR3 reads TGCGCCAGCAGCTTGAAGGGAGGGAACACTGAAGCTTTCTTT. The whole variable domain, remainder taken from reference TRBV5-1 and TRBJ1-1, is KAGVTQTPRYLIKTRGQQVTLSCSPISGHRSVSWYQQTPGQGLQFLFEYFSETQRNKGNFPGRFSGRQFSNSRSEMNVSTLELGDSALYLCASSLKGGNTEAFFGQGTRLTVV.

This clone occurred a few times. This chain links TRBV19 with TRBJ2-2; TRBD2 matches at 7 bases. The junction had 4 bases not matched to a gene; V was cut back by 6 bases and J by 0 bases. The CDR3 sequence is 15 residues long. Germline loops: CDR1 LNHDA, CDR2 SQIVND (reference sequence). The CDR3 sequence: CASSNSGPNTGELFF. For the CDR3, the DNA is TGTGCCAGTAGCAATAGCGGGCCGAACACCGGGGAGCTGTTTTTT.

The chain employs TRBV7-6 and TRBJ1-2; D is uncertain. Looked up from germline, CDR1 is SGHVS and CDR2 is FNYEAQ. The CDR3 loop spans 13 amino acids. V lost 3 bases and J lost 6, with 11 bases in between. The CDR3 region has the DNA TGTGCCAGCAGCTTTGACCGGGGTGATGGCTACACCTTC. It translates to CASSFDRGDGYTF.

This rearrangement joins TRBV6-1 to TRBJ1-1, with D maybe TRBD1 (5 bases). Trimming removed 11 bases at V and 0 bases at J, with 10 bases between. Per germline, CDR1 MNHNS and CDR2 SASEGT. This CDR3 contains 12 residues. The CDR3 bases are TGTGCCGGAGGGGTGGTGAACACTGAAGCTTTCTTT. This translates into CAGGVVNTEAFF.

The CDR3 DNA follows: TGTGCCAGCAGCGTTGGACTAGGGAGCTACAATGAGCAGTTCTTC. This gives the protein CASSVGLGSYNEQFF. V usage is TRBV5-4 and J usage is TRBJ2-1; the match to TRBD2 covers 7 bases. Germline-derived CDR1 and CDR2 are SGHNT and YYREEE (reference sequence). The V and J ends lost 4 bases and 3 bases, in that order; junction bases with no gene match: 7. CDR3 length: 15 residues.

The chain couples TRBV7-9 to TRBJ1-2; D gene ambiguous. There are 14 residues in the CDR3. The V gene lost 3 bases and the J gene lost 4 bases, with 12 bases spanning the gap. Germline-derived CDR1 and CDR2 are SEHNR and FQNEAQ (reference sequence). CDR3 sequence: CASSLRRVPYGYTF. The CDR3 coding sequence is TGTGCCAGCAGCTTGAGGAGGGTACCCTATGGCTACACCTTC.

The V call is TRBV6-1, the J call TRBJ2-3, with unresolved D. V lost 3 bases to trimming and J lost 11 bases, with 18 bases between them. In germline, CDR1 is MNHNS, CDR2 SASEGT. The length of the CDR3 is 14 residues. The CDR3 sequence is CASSERATSGLQYF. The CDR3 DNA sequence: TGTGCCAGCAGTGAGCGAGCGACGAGTGGATTGCAGTATTTT.

This clone was counted between two and nine times. This chain's CDR3 is CASRSDRYEQYF. CDR3 bases: TGTGCCAGCAGGTCGGACAGGTACGAGCAGTACTTC. The chain couples TRBV2 to TRBJ2-7, with 7 bases matching TRBD1. Per the germline V gene, CDR1 is SNHLY and CDR2 is FYNNEI. This CDR3 is built from 12 residues. Losses at the gene ends were 6 bases for V and 4 bases for J; bases not matched to a gene: 3.

This chain joins TRBV10-3 and TRBJ2-7, with a tentative D call TRBD2 (6 bases). V dropped 1 base and J dropped 6 bases, with 13 bases sitting between them. Germline lookup yields CDR1 ENHRY and CDR2 SYGVKD. The CDR3 runs to 14 residues. The chain's CDR3 is CAISEYPRGGEQYF. The CDR3 nucleotides read TGTGCCATCAGTGAGTACCCAAGGGGAGGCGAGCAGTACTTC.

The genes are TRBV11-1 and TRBJ2-7; tentative D call: TRBD2 (5 bases). The CDR3 covers 15 residues. Germline V gene data show CDR1 as SGHAT and CDR2 as FQDESV (reference sequence). Trimming cost V 5 bases and J 6 bases, with 20 bases left between them. The CDR3 sequence is CASSGNAGNRGEQYF. The CDR3 nucleotides read TGTGCCAGCAGCGGAAACGCGGGTAATCGGGGCGAGCAGTACTTC.

V gene TRBV5-4 combines with J gene TRBJ2-5, with D possibly TRBD1 on 6 matching bases. Germline V gene data show CDR1 as SGHNT and CDR2 as YYREEE (reference sequence). The CDR3 spans 15 residues. V lost 1 base, J lost 0 bases, and 10 bases lay in between. The CDR3 DNA reads TGTGCCAGCAGCTTGCCAGGGGTAAACCAAGAGACCCAGTACTTC. It is translated as CASSLPGVNQETQYF.

The rearrangement uses TRBV28 and TRBJ1-3, with D possibly matching TRBD1 (6 bases). Trimming removed 6 bases at V and 2 bases at J, with 11 bases between. CDR1 is MDHEN and CDR2 is SYDVKM in the germline V gene. The CDR3 has 14 residues. CDR3 loop: CASRSTGTGNTIYF. The CDR3 DNA follows: TGTGCCAGCAGATCTACAGGGACTGGAAACACCATATATTTT. The full variable domain, with the rest looked up from reference TRBV28 and TRBJ1-3, is DVKVTQSSRYLVKRTGEKVFLECVQDMDHENMFWYRQDPGLGLRLIYFSYDVKMKEKGDIPEGYSVSREKKERFSLILESASTNQTSMYLCASRSTGTGNTIYFGEGSWLTVV.

This chain connects TRBV18 to TRBJ2-7; TRBD1 aligns across 10 bases. The V gene end was trimmed by 1 base and the J gene end by 4 bases; junction bases not matched to a gene: 7. The germline V gene encodes CDR1 KGHSH and CDR2 LQKENI. This CDR3 is built from 16 residues. The CDR3 loop is CASSPRGDRGWYEQYF. CDR3 in DNA: TGTGCCAGCTCACCACGGGGGGACAGGGGTTGGTACGAGCAGTACTTC.

The genes are TRBV6-6 and TRBJ1-2; 9 bases map to TRBD1. V shed 6 bases, J shed 5 bases, and the junction held 10 bases outside the gene matches. The germline gives CDR1 MNHNY, CDR2 SVGAGI (reference sequence). The CDR3 is 15 residues long. The CDR3 region is CASRPGTGKLYGYTF. The CDR3 DNA reads TGTGCCAGCAGACCCGGGACAGGGAAACTTTATGGCTACACCTTC.